What follows describes a single TCR beta chain. Trimming pared 0 bases from V and 2 bases from J, leaving 10 bases between. From germline, CDR1 is ENHRY and CDR2 SYGVKD. This CDR3 is built from 15 residues. Here immunoSEQ multiplex PCR was the method, and the copy in TCRdb shows in-frame clones only, minus some. The sample includes under 90,000 clones, over 90% of them seen just once. This record belongs to a study of technical replicates of blood from four donors. The sample was T cells isolated from PBMCs. The chain is built from TRBV10-3 and TRBJ1-2; no clear D gene. This clonotype was sampled from a human donor in good health. This chain's CDR3 is CAISESEVTNYGYTF. CDR3 sequence (DNA): TGTGCCATCAGTGAGTCCGAGGTAACGAACTATGGCTACACCTTC.